This T cell receptor beta chain was observed in a study of blood T cell dynamics during melanoma immunotherapy (dated by TCRdb to about 2020). As for the study more broadly: Patients had metastatic melanoma and received first-line pembrolizumab or nivolumab plus ipilimumab as standard of care in the United Kingdom. The training cohort consisted of consecutive patients, while an additional independent group of patients from the same centre was pooled to form an external validation set. To identify early correlates of response, the study profiled peripheral T cell receptor repertoires in patients with metastatic melanoma before and after one cycle of checkpoint inhibitor therapy. Study-level results and caveats: The study could not determine whether the T cell clones driving repertoire changes were melanoma-specific or reflected general immune activation. Patients who later achieved disease control showed a bifurcated PBMC repertoire reorganization at W3, with increased clonality or increased diversity, unlike progressors. The relatively small sample size was acknowledged as a potential limitation on generalization of the results.

The time point label for this specimen denotes: week 3, after first cycle of checkpoint inhibitor. Blood was sampled before treatment (T0) and at week 3 (W3), after the first cycle of checkpoint blockade. Except for a couple of patients with rapid clinical progression, response was assessed 12 weeks after the first infusion by RECIST 1.1; disease control meant complete response, partial response or stable disease. Any patient who had received prior systemic cancer treatment, was on concomitant immunosuppressant therapy or had synchronous other active malignancies was excluded. Bulk PBMC and plasma cell-free DNA were both sequenced for TCR beta so that circulating cells and T cell turnover could be tracked. PBMC were isolated from blood with Lymphoprep and SepMate tubes, followed by red cell lysis. QIAamp DNA Blood Mini kits were used to extract DNA from PBMC and from sorted T cell subsets. In regard to this clone: What this receptor recognizes is not known. At one end the junction does not follow the germline gene, possibly because of a read error.

For every bulk PBMC sample, a fixed 350 ng of DNA was loaded. The immunoSEQ TCRb Assay kit was used according to manufacturer instructions to amplify TCR beta CDR3 sequences from genomic DNA. The KAPA Library Quantification Kit for Illumina platforms was used to quantify pooled libraries by qPCR. Pooled libraries were clustered at 0.6-1.1 pM and sequenced on an Illumina NextSeq 500. In the paper's pipeline: TCR data were analyzed with immunoSEQ ANALYZER and the R LymphoSeq package. A rearrangement efficiency score was calculated as productive divided by the sum of productive and non-productive CDR3 sequences. Within each patient, timepoints were compared pairwise for clonality, measured with the Gini coefficient, and for diversity, measured with the Renyi index at alpha=1. Clonal relatedness, based on an edit distance of 3, and repertoire similarity, based on the Bhattacharyya coefficient, were both computed in LymphoSeq. To classify response, a linear discriminant analysis based on week-3 changes in clonality and diversity was built using the R MASS and caret packages. TCRdb limited this immuneACCESS table to in-frame rearrangements with V and J called. A share of clones is missing; checked studies link under half to unresolved V genes, and the rest is unexplained. The V and J calls and clone size were taken over from that table, and D and trimming were inferred from the DNA. For this sample there are 9,500 to 14,000 clones; about nine tenths appear just once. The top ten hold 20% to 30% of the sample.

Looking up the germline V gene (reference sequence) yields CDR1 SSHAT and CDR2 FNYEAQ. The CDR3 covers 13 residues, taking in both the cysteine and the phenylalanine. Kept here is only the CDR3 DNA, which spans 39 bases and is read in frame from base 1. Recombination linked TRBV7-7 to TRBJ2-7, with the D gene not clear enough to name. This sequence originates from a human donor with melanoma. Sequencing used blood, obtained from a patient treated with checkpoint blockade. The CDR3: CASSSLAHGEQYF. At the DNA level, the sequence is TGTGCTAGCAGCTCCTTAGCCCACGGGGAGCAGTACTTC.